This T cell receptor (beta chain) appears in the sequencing data of a study of blood T cell repertoires in COVID-19. Study in general: Sites across the United States, Italy and Spain contributed samples from acute and convalescent COVID-19. Nucleic acid was either cDNA or gDNA, and it came from T cells, B-cell-depleted T cells, or PBMCs.

V gave up 9 bases and J gave up 2 bases; unmatched junction bases: 4. Looked up from germline, CDR1 is SNHLY and CDR2 is FYNNEI. The CDR3 spans 12 residues. In the original workflow: Estimation of nucleated cell counts relied on the amplification of reference gene primers. Profiling relied on immunoSEQ multiplex PCR, and the TCRdb table lists in-frame clones only, not all of them. The V and J calls and the clone size are those of that table, but D and trimming were determined from the DNA. The sample has tens of thousands of clones, approximately 77% seen once. The receptor was isolated from a man older than 75 with active or convalescent COVID-19. This chain uses TRBV2 with TRBJ2-7; 7 nucleotides align to TRBD1. Material: peripheral blood. The CDR3 DNA reads as TGTGCCAGTACAGGGGAACCCTACGAGCAGTACTTC. Its protein is CASTGEPYEQYF.